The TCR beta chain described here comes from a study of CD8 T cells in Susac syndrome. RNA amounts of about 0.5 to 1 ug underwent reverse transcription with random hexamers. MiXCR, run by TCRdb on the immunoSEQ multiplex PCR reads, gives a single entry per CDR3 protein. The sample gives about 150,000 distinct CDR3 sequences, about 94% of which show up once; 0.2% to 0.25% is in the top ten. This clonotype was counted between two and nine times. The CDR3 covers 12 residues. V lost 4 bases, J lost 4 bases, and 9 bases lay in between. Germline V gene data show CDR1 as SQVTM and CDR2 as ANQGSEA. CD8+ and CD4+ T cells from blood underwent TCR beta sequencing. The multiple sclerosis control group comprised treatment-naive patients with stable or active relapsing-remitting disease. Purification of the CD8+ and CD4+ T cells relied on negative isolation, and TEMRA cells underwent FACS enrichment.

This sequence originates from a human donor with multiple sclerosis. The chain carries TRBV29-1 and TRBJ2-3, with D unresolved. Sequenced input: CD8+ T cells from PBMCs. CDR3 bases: TGCAGCGTTGGGCGGTTGGCAGATACGCAGTATTTT. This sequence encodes CSVGRLADTQYF.